Reported below is one T cell receptor (beta chain). This clonotype was observed a few times. It has no known antigen specificity. No much larger clonotype is one base removed from it; base qualities were not supplied. Starting from 500 to 600 ng total RNA, TCRbeta-specific cDNA was produced by reverse transcription with a constant-region primer and ProtoScript II reverse transcriptase. Construction of the TCRbeta libraries relied on three nested rounds of multiplex PCR, following a slightly modified ARM-PCR procedure. Each of the first two PCR rounds ran for about 9 cycles and used multiplex TRBV1-TRBV30 forward primers together with a Cbeta reverse primer. A final 25-cycle PCR with Deep VentR polymerase added sample barcodes and Illumina adapters. Amplicons of 200-500 bp were gel-purified with a QIAquick gel extraction kit before sequencing. An Illumina HiSeq 2500 was used to sequence the TCRbeta amplicons, generating 250-bp paired-end reads. From the authors' description of their analysis: Quality trimming of reads was performed with Trimmomatic v0.33, and paired reads were merged with FLASH v1.2.11 so that full CDR3 sequences could be recovered. V, D and J germline segments were assigned to the rearranged TCRbeta sequences using MiGEC v1.2.1b. Clonotype statistics, along with Shannon-Wiener diversity indices, were calculated using VDJtools v1.0.0. Except for diversity analysis, only each sample's 250 most abundant clonotypes were used in subsequent analyses to reduce sampling bias. The public reads were run again by TCRdb, first through fastp at Q25 and then through MiXCR, and only productive beta chains were kept. Under each unique CDR3 protein, matching rows form one entry showing the most common genes and DNA. It is TCRdb's table, rather than the study itself, that gives the V and J calls and clone size. In this sample the table shows 300,000 to 350,000 distinct CDR3 sequences, approximately 64% of which occur a single time. Approximately 5.9% of the sample lies in the top ten.

CDR1 and CDR2 are drawn from the germline V gene: MNHEY, SVGAGI. V gives up 0 bases and J gives up 5 bases, and the segment between their germline ends measures 7 bases. The CDR3 measures 14 amino acids from cysteine to phenylalanine. The entry retains the CDR3 DNA only, 42 bases that are in frame from base 1. TRIzol reagent was used to extract blood RNA from unsorted whole blood, while the DNeasy Blood & Tissue kit provided the germline DNA. At the time of sampling, the patients were treatment-naive and had chronic HBV infection. About 3.6 milliliters of peripheral blood were collected into K2EDTA tubes before surgery. This sample was included in a study of tumor-infiltrating lymphocytes in primary liver carcinoma (TCRdb year 2017). Study-wide context: Four or five patients with histopathologically diagnosed primary liver carcinoma underwent surgical resection in China between late 2015 and March 2016. Hepatocellular carcinoma (four) or combined HCC and intrahepatic cholangiocarcinoma (one) was present in the five patients, who were three men and two women aged 30 to 69 years. The five patients had tumors staged T1-T3 N0M0, with maximum diameters ranging from roughly 4.2 to 11 cm. Roughly 3.5 to 8 million productive TCRbeta reads were obtained per sample, and no significant difference in read depth was found between tissue types. For each liver tumor, the study sampled five regions along with adjacent normal tissue and blood, and applied TCRbeta repertoire sequencing, expression microarrays and whole-exome sequencing. A total of roughly 35 specimens from 5 patients went through TCRbeta repertoire sequencing, namely 25 tumor regions, 5 adjacent noncancerous liver tissues and 5 peripheral blood samples. Technical replicate repertoires showed high reproducibility, with mean shared-clone rates roughly 0.89 and correlation coefficients above 0.98. Findings and caveats that apply to the study as a whole: Comparison of CD4+ and CD8+ T cell repertoires was precluded by the use of bulk unsorted samples. The study included only four to six patients, and the authors note findings should be validated in a larger study. Only the TCR beta chain was sequenced, so true repertoire diversity is likely underestimated because unpaired alpha chains were not captured. The top 250 clones accounted for a significantly greater share of the repertoire in tumors than in blood (p = 0.039). Pairs of tumor regions showed greater repertoire overlap (mean 36%) than tumor-adjacent pairs (17%) or tumor-blood pairs (approximately 15%), which is consistent with antigen-driven expansion.

This sequence originates from a man aged 35 to 55 with primary liver carcinoma and hepatitis B virus infection. The chain couples TRBV6-5 to TRBJ1-4, with an unclear D gene assignment. Sequencing was carried out using peripheral blood. The CDR3 region: CASSYSAVNEKLFF. The nucleotides read TGTGCCAGCAGTTACTCGGCGGTGAATGAAAAACTGTTTTTT.